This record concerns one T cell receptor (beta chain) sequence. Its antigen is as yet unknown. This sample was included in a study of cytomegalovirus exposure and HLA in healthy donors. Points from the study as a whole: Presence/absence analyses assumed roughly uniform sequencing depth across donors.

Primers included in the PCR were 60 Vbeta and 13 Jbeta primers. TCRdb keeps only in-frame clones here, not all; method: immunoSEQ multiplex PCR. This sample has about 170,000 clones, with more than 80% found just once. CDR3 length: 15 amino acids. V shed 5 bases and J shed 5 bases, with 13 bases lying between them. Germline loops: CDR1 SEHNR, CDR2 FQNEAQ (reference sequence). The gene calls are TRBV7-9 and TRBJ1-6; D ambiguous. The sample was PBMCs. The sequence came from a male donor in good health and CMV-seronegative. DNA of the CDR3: TGTGCCAGCAGCCAAGGGAGGGAAAATAATTCACCCCTCCACTTT. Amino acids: CASSQGRENNSPLHF.